This entry features one T cell receptor beta chain sequence. This record belongs to a study of technical replicates of blood from several donors. This CDR3 has 16 residues. The V gene's germline CDR1 is MNHNS and CDR2 SASEGT. V lost 2 bases, J lost 0 bases, and 13 bases lay in between. Libraries were prepared by immunoSEQ multiplex PCR; TCRdb keeps only in-frame clonotypes and omits some of them. Seen here are 60,000 to 95,000 clones, roughly 89% observed once, and the top ten hold 0.37%. V gene TRBV6-1 combines with J gene TRBJ1-2; D remains ambiguous. The clonotype originates from a human donor in good health. Some clones in this sample may be carry-over from other donors' samples. Input material: T cells isolated from PBMCs. The CDR3 sequence: CASSEMALNSNYGYTF. The DNA for the CDR3 is TGTGCCAGCAGTGAAATGGCCCTTAATTCTAACTATGGCTACACCTTC.